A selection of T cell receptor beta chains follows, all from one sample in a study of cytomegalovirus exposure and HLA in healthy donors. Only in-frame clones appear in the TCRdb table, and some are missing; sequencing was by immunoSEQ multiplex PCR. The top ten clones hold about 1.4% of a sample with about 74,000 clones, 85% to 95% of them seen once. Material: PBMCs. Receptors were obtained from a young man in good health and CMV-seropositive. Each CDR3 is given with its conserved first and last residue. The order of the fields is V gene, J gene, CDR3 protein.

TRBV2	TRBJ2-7	CASRDTSEVGPQYF
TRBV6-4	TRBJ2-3	CARRFQQGLARDTQYF
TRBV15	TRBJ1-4	CATSRPGQGASNEKLFF
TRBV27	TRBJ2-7	CASSFQGMNEQYF
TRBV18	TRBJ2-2	CASRTSGSTNTGELFF
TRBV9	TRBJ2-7	CASSVAGAHSYEQYF
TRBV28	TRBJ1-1	CASSLTLGRGSTEAFF
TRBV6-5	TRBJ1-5	CASRTDRALNQPQHF
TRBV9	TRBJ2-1	CASSVDSGIRYNEQFF
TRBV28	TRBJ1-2	CASTDRALYGYTF
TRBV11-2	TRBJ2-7	CASSLVSSRSREQYF
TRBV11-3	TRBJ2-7	CASSPRRQIWYEQYF
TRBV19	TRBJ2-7	CASTGTGAYEQYF
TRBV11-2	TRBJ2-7	CASSLEGSSYEQYF
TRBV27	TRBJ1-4	CASSMTGVNEKLFF
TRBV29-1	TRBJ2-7	CSVEGTSGRATYEQYF
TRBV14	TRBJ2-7	CASSQGQADTYEQYF
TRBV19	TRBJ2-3	CASSDPSGRVSTDTQYF
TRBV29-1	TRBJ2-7	CSVQKPNYEQYF
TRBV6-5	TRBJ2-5	CASSPGGVYQETQYF
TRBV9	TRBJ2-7	CASSAGTSGSYEQYF
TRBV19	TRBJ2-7	CASGRSGLAVEQYF
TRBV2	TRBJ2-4	CASSGGTSGNIQYF
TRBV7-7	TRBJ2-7	CASSPLNAGGPVEQYF
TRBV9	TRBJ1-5	CASSATGVSNQPQHF
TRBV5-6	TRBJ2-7	CASSSDVLDYEQYF
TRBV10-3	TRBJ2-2	CAITVTQLAGGPSGTGELFF